This T cell receptor beta chain was captured by sequencing in a study of preoperative IRX-2 immunotherapy in early breast cancer (dated by TCRdb to the late 2010s). V drops 7 bases and J drops 4 bases, leaving 14 bases in between. Reading from cysteine to phenylalanine, the CDR3 counts 14 amino acids. Solely the CDR3 DNA is kept, with 42 bases framed from the first base. For CDR1 and CDR2, the germline V gene lists MNHGY and SAAAGT. According to the study, the label for this sample's treatment or condition signals: preoperative locoregional IRX-2 cytokine immunotherapy. The samples were obtained from a phase Ib study in which preoperative, locoregional IRX-2 cytokine immunotherapy intended to prime immune responses was tested. Before surgery, IRX-2 was given to the donors, who were patients with early-stage breast cancer. For this clone: What antigen it recognizes has not been identified. No qualities accompany the bases; no much larger clone lies one base away.

The library was built by means of the immunoSEQ multiplex PCR assay. In TCRdb, the immuneACCESS table is reduced to in-frame sequences with V and J assigned. These tables do not hold every clone; where another copy was compared, an unresolved V gene accounts for under half, and the others remain unexplained. A total of fewer than 35,000 clones appear in this sample, roughly 89% of them only once. The ten top clones hold roughly 1.6% of the sample. Sequencing used tumor tissue, obtained after IRX-2 immunotherapy. The sequence came from a human donor with breast cancer. Here the chain combines TRBV6-8 and TRBJ1-5; TRBD1 is a weak D gene call, 5 bases matching. The CDR3 region has the sequence CASTPGGLNQPQHF. The DNA is TGTGCCAGCACCCCGGGGGGGTTGAATCAGCCCCAGCATTTT.